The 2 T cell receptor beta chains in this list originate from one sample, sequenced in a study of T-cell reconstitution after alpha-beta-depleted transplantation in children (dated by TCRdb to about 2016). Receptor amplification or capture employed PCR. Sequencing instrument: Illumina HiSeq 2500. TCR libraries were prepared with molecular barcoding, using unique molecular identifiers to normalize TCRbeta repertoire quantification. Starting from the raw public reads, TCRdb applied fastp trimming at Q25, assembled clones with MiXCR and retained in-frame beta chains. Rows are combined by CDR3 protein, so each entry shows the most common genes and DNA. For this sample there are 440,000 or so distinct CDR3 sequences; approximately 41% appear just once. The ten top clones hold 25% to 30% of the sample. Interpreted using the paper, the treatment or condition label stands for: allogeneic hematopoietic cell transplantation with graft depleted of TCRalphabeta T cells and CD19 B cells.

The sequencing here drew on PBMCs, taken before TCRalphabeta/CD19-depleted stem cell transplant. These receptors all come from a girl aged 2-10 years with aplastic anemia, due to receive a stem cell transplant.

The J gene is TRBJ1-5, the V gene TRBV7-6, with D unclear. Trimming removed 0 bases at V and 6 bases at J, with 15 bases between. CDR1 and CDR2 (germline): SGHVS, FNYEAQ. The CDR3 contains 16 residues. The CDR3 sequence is CASSLAPSGPVQPQHF. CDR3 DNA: TGTGCCAGCAGCTTAGCGCCCTCCGGTCCCGTTCAGCCCCAGCATTTT.

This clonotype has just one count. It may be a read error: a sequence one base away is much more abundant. The CDR3 is CSVGFSQGGQSF. CDR3 bases: TGCAGCGTTGGCTTCAGCCAAGGGGGGCAGTCCTTC. The chain recombines TRBV29-1 with TRBJ2-7; D tentatively fits TRBD1 or TRBD2 (6 bases each). In germline, CDR1 is SQVTM, CDR2 ANQGSEA. There are 12 residues in the CDR3.